The 15 T cell receptor beta chains below come from one sample, sequenced in a study of cytomegalovirus exposure and HLA in healthy donors. Primers for the PCR totalled 60 Vbeta and 13 Jbeta. Sequencing used immunoSEQ multiplex PCR; TCRdb keeps in-frame clones, though not all of them. The sample records around 140,000 clones, around 9% being singletons. The material sequenced was PBMCs. These receptors originate from a woman aged 40 to 50 in good health and CMV-seropositive.

V gene TRBV2 combines with J gene TRBJ1-3; no firm D call. The CDR3 runs 18 residues. Germline CDR1 SNHLY, CDR2 FYNNEI. V lost 3 bases and J 4 bases, leaving 22 bases between the germline ends. CDR3 loop: CASSDSVAGNEEGNTIYF. The CDR3, as DNA: TGTGCCAGCAGTGATTCGGTGGCGGGGAACGAGGAAGGAAACACCATATATTTT. The full variable domain, its missing parts supplied by reference TRBV2 and TRBJ1-3, is EPEVTQTPSHQVTQMGQEVILRCVPISNHLYFYWYRQILGQKVEFLVSFYNNEISEKSEIFDDQFSVERPDGSNFTLKIRSTKLEDSAMYFCASSDSVAGNEEGNTIYFGEGSWLTVV.

This chain connects TRBV18 to TRBJ2-5; D is perhaps TRBD1 (5 bases). Trimming left V 4 bases short and J 2 bases short, with 8 bases between. Germline CDR1 is KGHSH and CDR2 is LQKENI. The CDR3 runs to 13 residues. CDR3 sequence reads: CASSRRVQETQYF. CDR3 sequence (DNA): TGTGCCAGCTCACGCAGGGTACAAGAGACCCAGTACTTC.

In its sample, this clone was seen a few times. The chain has TRBV2 and TRBJ2-3; D is possibly TRBD2 (6 bases). Germline V CDR1 and CDR2: SNHLY, FYNNEI. Trimming left V 5 bases short and J 6 bases short, with 9 bases between. The CDR3 totals 12 residues. The DNA for the CDR3 is TGTGCCAGCAGTTTCCTAGCGGATACGCAGTATTTT. This encodes CASSFLADTQYF.

This chain links TRBV10-3 with TRBJ2-5, with D perhaps TRBD2 (5 bases). The CDR3 contains 13 residues. V lost 6 bases and J lost 5, with 13 bases in between. In germline, CDR1 is ENHRY, CDR2 SYGVKD. For the CDR3, the DNA is TGTGCCATCAGCCTAGCTACCGCGGAGACCCAGTACTTC. Translation: CAISLATAETQYF.

The chain recombines TRBV5-6 with TRBJ2-3; unclear D gene. V dropped 1 base and J dropped 0 bases, with 3 bases sitting between them. CDR3 length: 13 residues. Germline V lookup: CDR1 SGHDT, CDR2 YYEEEE. DNA for the CDR3: TGTGCCAGCAGCTTGCCTAGCACAGATACGCAGTATTTT. Its protein is CASSLPSTDTQYF.

The chain couples TRBV7-9 to TRBJ2-5; D possibly corresponds to TRBD2 (5 bases). Between the trimmed V and J ends, which lost 4 bases and 6 bases, there was a span of 9 bases. The CDR3 sequence is 12 residues long. Per the germline V gene, CDR1 is SEHNR and CDR2 is FQNEAQ (reference sequence). DNA for the CDR3: TGTGCCAGCAGCTCCCGAGGGCAGACCCAGTACTTC. Residues: CASSSRGQTQYF.

The table lists this clone with a few counts. The J gene is TRBJ2-3, the V gene TRBV10-2, with D maybe TRBD2 (6 bases). The CDR3 covers 16 residues. V shed 3 bases and J shed 2 bases, with 15 bases lying between them. CDR1 is WSHSY and CDR2 is SAAADI in the germline V gene. The CDR3 region has the DNA TGCGCCAGCAGTGAACTTCTTGGGGGGATCACAGATACGCAGTATTTT. It specifies CASSELLGGITDTQYF.

The chain is built from TRBV2 and TRBJ2-5, with a tentative D call TRBD2 (6 bases). The DNA end is more similar to TRBJ2-7, so the J call may be wrong. This CDR3 is 13 amino acids long. Germline CDR1 is SNHLY and CDR2 is FYNNEI. The CDR3 reads CAMKMTSSYEQYF. CDR3 nucleotides: TGTGCCATGAAAATGACTAGTAGCTACGAGCAGTACTTC.

The chain recombines TRBV7-3 with TRBJ2-5; the match to TRBD1 covers 10 bases. V trimming: 5 bases; J trimming: 2 bases; junction bases outside the gene matches: 8. CDR3 length: 16 amino acids. Germline CDR1 SGHTA, CDR2 FQGTGA. The CDR3 nucleotides are TGTGCCAGCAGCCCGACAGGGGGCTTTAGGCAAGAGACCCAGTACTTC. Protein product: CASSPTGGFRQETQYF.

Only a few counts were recorded for this clone. The chain combines TRBV14 with TRBJ1-3; 7 bases align to TRBD1. Germline V gene data show CDR1 as SGHDN and CDR2 as FVKESK. With V trimmed by 6 bases and J by 0 bases, 8 bases remained unmatched. The CDR3 contains 16 residues. The CDR3 loop is CASRPTGISSGNTIYF. Written as DNA, the CDR3 is TGTGCCAGCAGGCCGACAGGGATAAGCTCTGGAAACACCATATATTTT.

This clone was seen a few times. The chain combines TRBV19 with TRBJ2-3; D perhaps matches TRBD2 (5 bases). There are 15 residues in the CDR3. V shed 3 bases and J shed 3 bases, with 13 bases lying between them. CDR1 LNHDA and CDR2 SQIVND come from the germline V gene (reference sequence). The DNA of the CDR3 is TGTGCCAGTAGTATTGGCGGGCAGACTACAGATACGCAGTATTTT. As protein: CASSIGGQTTDTQYF.

This chain uses TRBV10-2 with TRBJ2-5, with D perhaps TRBD2 (6 bases). Deletions cut 5 bases from V and 1 base from J, with 14 bases between. CDR1 is WSHSY, CDR2 SAAADI, per germline. CDR3 size: 15 residues. The CDR3 DNA sequence: TGCGCCAGCAGTCCCTGGGACTCAACCCAAGAGACCCAGTACTTC. Amino acid sequence: CASSPWDSTQETQYF.

V and J are TRBV19 and TRBJ2-7, with 9 bases aligning to TRBD1. Germline CDR1 and CDR2: LNHDA and SQIVND (reference sequence). J was trimmed by 3 bases and V by 6 bases; bases with no gene match: 12. This CDR3 is built from 16 residues. Written as DNA, the CDR3 is TGTGCCAGTAGCCTATCAGGGACAGGGAGTAACTACGAGCAGTACTTC. It is translated as CASSLSGTGSNYEQYF.

V and J are TRBV5-1 and TRBJ2-2; 12 bases agree with TRBD2. This CDR3 is built from 15 residues. After removal of 5 bases from V and 6 bases from J, the junction contained 5 bases not matched to a gene. CDR1 is SGHRS, CDR2 YFSETQ, per germline. The CDR3 here is CASRVASGGAGELFF. The CDR3 DNA follows: TGCGCCAGCAGAGTGGCTAGCGGGGGGGCCGGGGAGCTGTTTTTT.

The rearrangement uses TRBV11-3 and TRBJ2-5; 9 bases are a match to TRBD2. Germline V gene lookup returns CDR1 SGHNT and CDR2 YENEEA. The V and J ends lost 8 bases and 0 bases, in that order; junction bases with no gene match: 4. This CDR3 spans 14 amino acids. The CDR3 protein is CASGLAGNQETQYF. CDR3 DNA sequence: TGTGCCAGCGGCCTAGCGGGGAACCAAGAGACCCAGTACTTC. The full variable domain, completed using reference TRBV11-3 and TRBJ2-5, is EAGVVQSPRYKIIEKKQPVAFWCNPISGHNTLYWYLQNLGQGPELLIRYENEEAVDDSQLPKDRFSAERLKGVDSTLKIQPAELGDSAVYLCASGLAGNQETQYFGPGTRLLVL.